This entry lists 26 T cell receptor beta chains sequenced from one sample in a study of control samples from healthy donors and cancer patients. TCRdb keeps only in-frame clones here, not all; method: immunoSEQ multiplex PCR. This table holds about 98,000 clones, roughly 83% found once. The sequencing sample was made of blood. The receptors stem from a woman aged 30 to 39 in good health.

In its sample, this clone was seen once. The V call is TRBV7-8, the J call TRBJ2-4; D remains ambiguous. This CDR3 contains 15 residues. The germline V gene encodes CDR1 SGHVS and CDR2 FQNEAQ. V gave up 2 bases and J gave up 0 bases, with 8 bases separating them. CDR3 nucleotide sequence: TGTGCCAGCAGCTTAAACAGCCTAGCCAAAAACATTCAGTACTTC. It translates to CASSLNSLAKNIQYF. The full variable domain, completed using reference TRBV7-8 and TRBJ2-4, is GAGVSQSPRYKVAKRGQDVALRCDPISGHVSLFWYQQALGQGPEFLTYFQNEAQLDKSGLPSDRFFAERPEGSVSTLKIQRTQQEDSAVYLCASSLNSLAKNIQYFGAGTRLSVL.

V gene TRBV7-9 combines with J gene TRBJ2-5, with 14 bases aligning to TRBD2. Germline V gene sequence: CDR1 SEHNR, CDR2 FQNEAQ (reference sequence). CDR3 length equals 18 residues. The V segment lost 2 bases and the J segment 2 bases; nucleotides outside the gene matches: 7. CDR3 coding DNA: TGTGCCAGCAGCTTACTTGGGACTAGCGGGGGTTCACAAGAGACCCAGTACTTC. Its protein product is CASSLLGTSGGSQETQYF.

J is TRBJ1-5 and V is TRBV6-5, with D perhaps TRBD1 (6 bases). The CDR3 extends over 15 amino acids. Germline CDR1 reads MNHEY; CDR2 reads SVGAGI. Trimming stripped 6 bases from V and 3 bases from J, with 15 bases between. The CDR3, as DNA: TGTGCCAGCAGCTCTCACCACAGGGCCAATCAGCCCCAGCATTTT. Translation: CASSSHHRANQPQHF.

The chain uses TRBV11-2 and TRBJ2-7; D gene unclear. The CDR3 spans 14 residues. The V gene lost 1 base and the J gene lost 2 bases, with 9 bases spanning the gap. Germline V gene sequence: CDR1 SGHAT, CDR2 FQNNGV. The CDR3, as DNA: TGTGCCAGCAGCTTAGTCGGCAGACCCTACGAGCAGTACTTC. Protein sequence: CASSLVGRPYEQYF.

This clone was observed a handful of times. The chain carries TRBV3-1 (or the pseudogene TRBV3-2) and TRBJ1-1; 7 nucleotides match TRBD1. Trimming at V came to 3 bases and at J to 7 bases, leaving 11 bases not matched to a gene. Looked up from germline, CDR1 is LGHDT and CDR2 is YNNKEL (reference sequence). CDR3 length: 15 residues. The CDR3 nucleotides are TGTGCCAGCAGCCAGGTGACAGGGTGGGTGGGTGAAGCTTTCTTT. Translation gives CASSQVTGWVGEAFF.

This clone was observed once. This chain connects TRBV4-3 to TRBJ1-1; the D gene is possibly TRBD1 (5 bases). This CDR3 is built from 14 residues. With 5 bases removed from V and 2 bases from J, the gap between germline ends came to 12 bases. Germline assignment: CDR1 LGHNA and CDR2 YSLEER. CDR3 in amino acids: CASSIGTDNTEAFF. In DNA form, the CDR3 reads TGCGCCAGCAGCATCGGGACGGACAACACTGAAGCTTTCTTT.

The CDR3 DNA is TGTGCCAGCAGCTTGGCTGGTCGGAACACTGAAGCTTTCTTT. It encodes CASSLAGRNTEAFF. V usage is TRBV5-4 and J usage is TRBJ1-1; D is unresolved. The CDR3 sequence is 14 residues long. Germline V gives CDR1 SGHNT, CDR2 YYREEE (reference sequence). V was trimmed by 0 bases and J by 1 base, leaving 7 bases between them.

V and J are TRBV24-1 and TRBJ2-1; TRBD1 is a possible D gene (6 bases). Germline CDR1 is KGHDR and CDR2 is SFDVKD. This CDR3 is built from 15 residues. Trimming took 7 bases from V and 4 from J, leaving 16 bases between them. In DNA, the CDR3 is TGTGCCACCAGCCATCCCGGGACACAATACAATGAGCAGTTCTTC. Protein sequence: CATSHPGTQYNEQFF.

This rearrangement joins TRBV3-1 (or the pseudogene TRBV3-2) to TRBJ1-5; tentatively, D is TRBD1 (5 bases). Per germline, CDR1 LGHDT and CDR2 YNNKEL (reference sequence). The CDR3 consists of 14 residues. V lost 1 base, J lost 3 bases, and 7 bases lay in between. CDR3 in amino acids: CASSQAGHNQPQHF. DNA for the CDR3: TGTGCCAGCAGCCAAGCAGGGCACAATCAGCCCCAGCATTTT.

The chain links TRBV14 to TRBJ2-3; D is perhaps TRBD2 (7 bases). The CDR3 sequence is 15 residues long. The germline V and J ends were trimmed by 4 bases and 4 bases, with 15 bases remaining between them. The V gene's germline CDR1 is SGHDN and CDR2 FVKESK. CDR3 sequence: CASSRSGGASDTQYF. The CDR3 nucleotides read TGTGCCAGCAGCCGCTCTGGGGGGGCATCAGATACGCAGTATTTT.

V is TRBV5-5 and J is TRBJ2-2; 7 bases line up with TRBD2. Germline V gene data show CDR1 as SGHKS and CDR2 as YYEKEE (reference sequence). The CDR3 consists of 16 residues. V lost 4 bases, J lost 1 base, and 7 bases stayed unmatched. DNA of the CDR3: TGTGCCAGCAGCCCTCCGGGGACTATGAACACCGGGGAGCTGTTTTTT. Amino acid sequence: CASSPPGTMNTGELFF.

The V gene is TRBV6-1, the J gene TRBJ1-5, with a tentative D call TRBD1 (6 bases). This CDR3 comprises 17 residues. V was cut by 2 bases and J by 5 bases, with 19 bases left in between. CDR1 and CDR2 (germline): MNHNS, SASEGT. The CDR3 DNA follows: TGTGCCAGCAGTGAAAAAGGGGGAGGGGCGGCCCATCAGCCCCAGCATTTT. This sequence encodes CASSEKGGGAAHQPQHF.

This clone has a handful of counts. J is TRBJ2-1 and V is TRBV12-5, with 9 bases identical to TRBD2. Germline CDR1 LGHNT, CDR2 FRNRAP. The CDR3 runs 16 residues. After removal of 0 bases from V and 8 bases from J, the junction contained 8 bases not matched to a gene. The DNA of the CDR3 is TGTGCTAGTGGTTTGGTAGTCGGCGGGGGGGCCCATGAGCAGTTCTTC. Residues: CASGLVVGGGAHEQFF.

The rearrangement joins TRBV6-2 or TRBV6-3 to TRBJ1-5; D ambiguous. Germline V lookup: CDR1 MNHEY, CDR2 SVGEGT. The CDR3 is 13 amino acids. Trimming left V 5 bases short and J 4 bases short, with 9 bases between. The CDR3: CASSNRDNQPQHF. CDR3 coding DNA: TGTGCCAGCAGTAACCGGGATAATCAGCCCCAGCATTTT.

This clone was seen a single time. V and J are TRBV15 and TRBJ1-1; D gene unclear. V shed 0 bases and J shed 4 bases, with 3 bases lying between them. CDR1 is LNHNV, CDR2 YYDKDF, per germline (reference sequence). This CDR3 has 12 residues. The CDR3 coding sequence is TGTGCCACCAGCAGAGACGGCACTGAAGCTTTCTTT. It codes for CATSRDGTEAFF. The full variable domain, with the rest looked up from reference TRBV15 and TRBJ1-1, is DAMVIQNPRYQVTQFGKPVTLSCSQTLNHNVMYWYQQKSSQAPKLLFHYYDKDFNNEADTPDNFQSRRPNTSFCFLDIRSPGLGDTAMYLCATSRDGTEAFFGQGTRLTVV.

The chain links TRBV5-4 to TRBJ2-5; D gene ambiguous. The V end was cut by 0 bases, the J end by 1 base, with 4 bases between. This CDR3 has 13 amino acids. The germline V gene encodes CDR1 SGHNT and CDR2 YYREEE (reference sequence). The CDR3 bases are TGTGCCAGCAGCTTGGTAGCCCAAGAGACCCAGTACTTC. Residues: CASSLVAQETQYF.

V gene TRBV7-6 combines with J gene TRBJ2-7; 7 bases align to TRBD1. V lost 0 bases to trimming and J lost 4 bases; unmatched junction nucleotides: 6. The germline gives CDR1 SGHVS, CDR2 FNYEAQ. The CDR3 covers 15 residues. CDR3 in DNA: TGTGCCAGCAGCTTAGCGTCGGGACAGACTTACGAGCAGTACTTC. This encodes CASSLASGQTYEQYF.

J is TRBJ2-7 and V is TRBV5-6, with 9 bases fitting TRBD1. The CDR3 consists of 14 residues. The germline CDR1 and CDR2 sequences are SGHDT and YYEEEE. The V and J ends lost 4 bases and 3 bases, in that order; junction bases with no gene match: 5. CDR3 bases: TGTGCCAGCAGCCCCAGGGACAGGGACTACGAGCAGTACTTC. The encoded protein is CASSPRDRDYEQYF.

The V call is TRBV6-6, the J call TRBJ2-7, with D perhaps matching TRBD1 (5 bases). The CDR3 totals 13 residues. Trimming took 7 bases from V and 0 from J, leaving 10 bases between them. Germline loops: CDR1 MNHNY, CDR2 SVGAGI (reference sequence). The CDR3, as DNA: TGTGCCAGCACCATGACAGCCTCCTACGAGCAGTACTTC. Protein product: CASTMTASYEQYF.

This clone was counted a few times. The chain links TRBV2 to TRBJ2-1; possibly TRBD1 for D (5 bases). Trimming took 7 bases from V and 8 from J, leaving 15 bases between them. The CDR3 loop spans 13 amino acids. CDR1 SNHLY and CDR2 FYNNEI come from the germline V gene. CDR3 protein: CASTNQGWDEQFF. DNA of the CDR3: TGTGCCAGCACTAATCAGGGATGGGATGAGCAGTTCTTC.

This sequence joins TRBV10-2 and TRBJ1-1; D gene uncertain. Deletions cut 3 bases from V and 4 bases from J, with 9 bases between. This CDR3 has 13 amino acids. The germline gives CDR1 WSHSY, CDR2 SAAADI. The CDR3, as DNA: TGCGCCAGCAGTGATGGGTTGGCCACTGAAGCTTTCTTT. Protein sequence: CASSDGLATEAFF.

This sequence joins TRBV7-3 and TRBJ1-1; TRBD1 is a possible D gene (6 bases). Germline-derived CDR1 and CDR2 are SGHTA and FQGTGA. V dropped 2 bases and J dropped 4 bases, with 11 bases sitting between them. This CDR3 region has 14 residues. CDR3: CASSLAKGGTEAFF. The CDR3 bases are TGTGCCAGCAGCTTAGCAAAAGGGGGCACTGAAGCTTTCTTT. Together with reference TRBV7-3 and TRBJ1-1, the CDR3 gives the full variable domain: GAGVSQTPSNKVTEKGKYVELRCDPISGHTALYWYRQSLGQGPEFLIYFQGTGAADDSGLPNDRFFAVRPEGSVSTLKIQRTERGDSAVYLCASSLAKGGTEAFFGQGTRLTVV.

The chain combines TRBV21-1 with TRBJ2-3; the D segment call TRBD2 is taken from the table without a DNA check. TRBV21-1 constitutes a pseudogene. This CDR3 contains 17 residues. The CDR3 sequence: CASSNGGGGLVSDTQYF. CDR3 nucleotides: TGTGCCAGCAGCAATGGTGGGGGGGGCCTTGTTTCGGATACGCAGTATTTT.

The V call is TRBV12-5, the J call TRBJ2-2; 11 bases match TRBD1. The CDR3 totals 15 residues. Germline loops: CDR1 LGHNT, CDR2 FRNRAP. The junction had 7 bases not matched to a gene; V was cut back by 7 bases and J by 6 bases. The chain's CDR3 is CASAPGTGGSGELFF. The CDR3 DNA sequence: TGTGCTAGTGCCCCCGGGACAGGGGGTTCCGGGGAGCTGTTTTTT.

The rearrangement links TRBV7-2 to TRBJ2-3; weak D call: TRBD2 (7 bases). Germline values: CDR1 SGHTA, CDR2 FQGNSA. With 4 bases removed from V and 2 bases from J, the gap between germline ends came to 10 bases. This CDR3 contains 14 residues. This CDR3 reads CASSSGGDTDTQYF. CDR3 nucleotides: TGTGCCAGCAGCTCGGGGGGCGACACAGATACGCAGTATTTT.

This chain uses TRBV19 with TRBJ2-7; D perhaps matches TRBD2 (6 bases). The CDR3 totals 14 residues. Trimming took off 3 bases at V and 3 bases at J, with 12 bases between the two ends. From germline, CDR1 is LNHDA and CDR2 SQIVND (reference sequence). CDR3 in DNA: TGTGCCAGTAGTATCCCCGGGACTCACTACGAGCAGTACTTC. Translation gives CASSIPGTHYEQYF.